Following are 27 T cell receptor beta chains from one sample sequenced in a study of shared clonotypes between healthy human individuals. Naive CD8 populations comprised CD45RO-negative cells positively selected for CCR7, excluding terminally differentiated effector memory CD45RA+ cells. This table comes from immunoSEQ multiplex PCR, and its TCRdb copy is limited to in-frame clones, with some not included. The sample includes over 2,000,000 clones, 90% to 95% of them seen just once. The sample consisted of naive CD8+ T cells from PBMCs. The receptors originated from a man aged 18 to 29 in good health. Some clones in this sample may be carry-over from other donors' samples.

For the CDR3, the DNA is TGTGCCAGCAGTGAATGGACACCGTACAATGAGCAGTTCTTC. This codes for CASSEWTPYNEQFF. The chain couples TRBV6-1 to TRBJ2-1, with D possibly matching TRBD1 (5 bases). Germline loops: CDR1 MNHNS, CDR2 SASEGT. V lost 2 bases, J lost 4 bases, and 9 bases lay in between. CDR3 length equals 14 residues.

This clone is a singleton in its sample. The CDR3 sequence: CSTAGGVEYEQYF. Written as DNA, the CDR3 is TGCAGCACCGCAGGGGGGGTGGAGTACGAGCAGTACTTC. The J gene is TRBJ2-7, the V gene TRBV29-1; D assignment may be TRBD1 or TRBD2 (7 bases each). This CDR3 is built from 13 residues. Germline V gene data show CDR1 as SQVTM and CDR2 as ANQGSEA. Between the trimmed V and J ends, which lost 8 bases and 4 bases, there was a span of 18 bases.

The chain uses TRBV27 and TRBJ1-5, with 7 positions matching TRBD1. Germline trimming cut 6 bases from V and 3 bases from J; bases unmatched to any gene: 17. Germline CDR1 and CDR2: MNHEY and SMNVEV (reference sequence). The CDR3 sequence is 18 residues long. CDR3 sequence reads: CASSTGTDPTDPNQPQHF. The CDR3 DNA is TGTGCCAGCAGCACCGGGACAGATCCAACCGACCCCAATCAGCCCCAGCATTTT.

This chain uses TRBV29-1 with TRBJ2-1, with 7 bases identical to TRBD2. Per the germline V gene, CDR1 is SQVTM and CDR2 is ANQGSEA. V lost 0 bases, J lost 2 bases, and 10 bases stayed unmatched. This CDR3 spans 17 amino acids. This CDR3 is CSVEDLLGRETYNEQFF. In nucleotides, the CDR3 is TGCAGCGTTGAAGATCTCCTAGGGCGGGAGACCTACAATGAGCAGTTCTTC.

Details on this clone: This same CDR3 is encoded by further DNA sequences in the sample. The chain uses TRBV27 and TRBJ2-7; no definite D call. Germline CDR1 reads MNHEY; CDR2 reads SMNVEV (reference sequence). CDR3 size: 13 residues. Trimming removed 5 bases from V and 1 base from J, with 9 bases in between. CDR3 sequence: CASSVTVSYEQYF. The CDR3 DNA sequence: TGTGCCAGCAGTGTGACGGTTTCCTACGAGCAGTACTTC.

A remark on this clone: This sample includes further DNA sequences coding for the same CDR3. The chain employs TRBV27 and TRBJ2-1, with TRBD2 identical over 13 bases. Germline V CDR1 and CDR2: MNHEY, SMNVEV (reference sequence). The trim removed 6 bases at V and 6 bases at J, leaving 2 bases unmatched. The CDR3 totals 14 residues. The CDR3 DNA is TGTGCCAGCAGAGGACTAGCGGGAGTCAATGAGCAGTTCTTC. This codes for CASRGLAGVNEQFF.

The genes are TRBV29-1 and TRBJ2-1, with 7 bases identical to TRBD2. Germline CDR1 reads SQVTM; CDR2 reads ANQGSEA. The J segment lost 5 bases and the V segment lost 3 bases, leaving 7 bases of the junction unmatched. The CDR3 has 14 amino acids. As DNA, the CDR3 is TGCAGCGTTGAGTTGCGGGAGTGGCACAATGAGCAGTTCTTC. Its translation: CSVELREWHNEQFF.

The V and J genes are TRBV6-1 and TRBJ1-1; D remains ambiguous. The V end was cut by 7 bases, the J end by 4 bases, with 19 bases between. The CDR3 runs to 15 residues. CDR1 and CDR2 from the germline V gene are MNHNS and SASEGT. CDR3 coding DNA: TGTGCCAGCACCCACGGAGGGTATACGGGCACTGAAGCTTTCTTT. Protein product: CASTHGGYTGTEAFF.

Of note for this clone: Other DNA variants within this sample encode the same CDR3. The chain joins TRBV27 to TRBJ1-5, with a tentative D call TRBD1 (6 bases). Germline V gene data show CDR1 as MNHEY and CDR2 as SMNVEV (reference sequence). V lost 5 bases and J lost 2, with 13 bases in between. The CDR3 has 15 residues. CDR3 residues: CASSLGGGGNQPQHF. CDR3 DNA: TGTGCCAGCAGTCTAGGGGGAGGGGGCAATCAGCCCCAGCATTTT.

A note on this clone: The sample has other DNA sequences that encode this CDR3 too. V is TRBV7-6 and J is TRBJ1-1; D is perhaps TRBD1 (5 bases). CDR1 and CDR2 (germline): SGHVS, FNYEAQ. The CDR3 extends over 14 amino acids. With 5 bases removed from V and 1 base from J, the gap between germline ends came to 11 bases. CDR3 sequence (DNA): TGTGCCAGCAGCCCGCGGGACGGGAACACTGAAGCTTTCTTT. It encodes CASSPRDGNTEAFF.

This sequence joins TRBV28 and TRBJ2-2; 7 bases match TRBD1. V was pared by 5 bases and J by 1 base, with 4 bases of the junction left unmatched. The CDR3 has 15 residues. Germline V gene sequence: CDR1 MDHEN, CDR2 SYDVKM. The CDR3 nucleotides are TGTGCCAGCAGTGCATACAGGGGGAACACCGGGGAGCTGTTTTTT. This sequence encodes CASSAYRGNTGELFF.

The chain carries TRBV5-1 and TRBJ1-2; D is unclear. CDR1 SGHRS and CDR2 YFSETQ come from the germline V gene. V was clipped by 1 base and J by 0 bases, with 4 bases between them. The length of the CDR3 is 13 residues. CDR3 amino acids: CASSLRTNYGYTF. As DNA, the CDR3 is TGCGCCAGCAGCTTGCGGACTAACTATGGCTACACCTTC.

CDR3 sequence: CASSPGLGGYEQYF. The CDR3, as DNA: TGTGCCAGCAGCCCGGGACTAGGGGGGTACGAGCAGTACTTC. This chain joins TRBV14 and TRBJ2-7, with 8 bases lining up with TRBD2. This CDR3 spans 14 amino acids. Germline lookup yields CDR1 SGHDN and CDR2 FVKESK. V lost 4 bases and J lost 4; bases outside the gene matches: 6.

The chain employs TRBV27 and TRBJ2-1; D may correspond to TRBD1 or TRBD2 (6 bases each). CDR1 and CDR2 from the germline V gene are MNHEY and SMNVEV (reference sequence). This CDR3 spans 14 amino acids. The germline V and J ends were trimmed by 4 bases and 8 bases, with 15 bases remaining between them. CDR3 nucleotide sequence: TGTGCCAGCAGTTACCGGGTGAGGGGGGATGAGCAGTTCTTC. Protein: CASSYRVRGDEQFF.

This chain uses TRBV13 with TRBJ1-6; the D is unclear. This CDR3 region has 13 residues. V was shortened by 6 bases and J by 7 bases, with 10 bases between the two germline ends. Germline V gene lookup returns CDR1 PRHDT and CDR2 FYEKMQ (reference sequence). The CDR3 spells CASRRGTNSPLHF. The CDR3 coding sequence is TGTGCCAGCAGACGAGGAACGAATTCACCCCTCCACTTT.

This clone was detected once. The genes are TRBV9 and TRBJ2-2; the match to TRBD1 covers 7 bases. The CDR3 spans 19 residues. The germline V gene encodes CDR1 SGDLS and CDR2 YYNGEE. With 2 bases clipped from V and 0 bases from J, the junction kept 13 bases outside the gene matches. CDR3 region: CASSVPTLGTATNTGELFF. As DNA, the CDR3 is TGTGCCAGCAGCGTCCCAACTCTTGGGACAGCAACGAACACCGGGGAGCTGTTTTTT.

The rearrangement uses TRBV19 and TRBJ2-2; a weak D match, TRBD2 (5 bases). Germline V gives CDR1 LNHDA, CDR2 SQIVND (reference sequence). V was trimmed by 4 bases and J by 0 bases, leaving 9 bases between them. The CDR3 covers 15 residues. The CDR3 sequence: CASSTGRANTGELFF. CDR3 sequence (DNA): TGTGCCAGTAGTACGGGAAGGGCGAACACCGGGGAGCTGTTTTTT.

The chain couples TRBV19 to TRBJ1-5; D not resolved. The CDR3 is made up of 15 amino acids. V dropped 2 bases and J dropped 2 bases, with 10 bases sitting between them. CDR1 LNHDA and CDR2 SQIVND come from the germline V gene (reference sequence). The CDR3 DNA follows: TGTGCCAGTAGTATAATTAGCGGGGGCAATCAGCCCCAGCATTTT. Translated, it gives CASSIISGGNQPQHF.

Here the CDR3 DNA reads TGTGCCAGCAGTTTAGTTAGTCTCTCCTACAATGAGCAGTTCTTC. Translation: CASSLVSLSYNEQFF. The V gene is TRBV28, the J gene TRBJ2-1; D is unclear. Per germline, CDR1 MDHEN and CDR2 SYDVKM. The CDR3 is 15 residues long. The V end was cut by 2 bases, the J end by 0 bases, with 8 bases between.

DNA of the CDR3: TGTGCCAGCAGTTACGGAATGGACCCCTACGAGCAGTACTTC. It translates to CASSYGMDPYEQYF. This chain connects TRBV7-9 to TRBJ2-7; D uncertain. The CDR3 is 14 residues long. With 6 bases removed from V and 2 bases from J, the gap between germline ends came to 14 bases. Germline CDR1 reads SEHNR; CDR2 reads FQNEAQ (reference sequence). Together with reference TRBV7-9 and TRBJ2-7, the CDR3 gives the full variable domain: DTGVSQNPRHKITKRGQNVTFRCDPISEHNRLYWYRQTLGQGPEFLTYFQNEAQLEKSRLLSDRFSAERPKGSFSTLEIQRTEQGDSAMYLCASSYGMDPYEQYFGPGTRLTVT.

The J gene is TRBJ2-7, the V gene TRBV5-1; 9 nucleotides line up with TRBD2. The trim removed 4 bases at V and 6 bases at J, leaving 11 bases unmatched. This CDR3 region has 15 residues. Germline values: CDR1 SGHRS, CDR2 YFSETQ. CDR3 nucleotide sequence: TGCGCCAGCAGCCCAGGGGTGCGGGAGGGCCTCGAGCAGTACTTC. Protein sequence: CASSPGVREGLEQYF.

This clone was seen a single time. The chain recombines TRBV4-1 with TRBJ2-1; TRBD1 or TRBD2 may be the D gene (6 bases each). The ends were cut back, 2 bases at V and 7 bases at J, with 18 bases in the middle. Germline V CDR1 and CDR2: MGHRA, YSYEKL. The CDR3 extends over 16 amino acids. This CDR3 reads CASSQTPAGGLNEQFF. The CDR3, as DNA: TGCGCCAGCAGCCAAACTCCTGCTGGGGGGCTTAATGAGCAGTTCTTC.

The CDR3 sequence: CASSRLGTHPPDTQYF. The CDR3 nucleotides are TGTGCCAGCAGTCGACTAGGCACCCACCCACCAGATACGCAGTATTTT. This chain links TRBV6-6 with TRBJ2-3, with D possibly TRBD2 on 6 matching bases. Between the trimmed V and J ends, which lost 5 bases and 4 bases, there was a span of 19 bases. The CDR3 has 16 residues. Germline CDR1 and CDR2: MNHNY and SVGAGI (reference sequence).

This clone was seen a single time. V gene TRBV28 combines with J gene TRBJ1-3; D might be TRBD1 (5 bases). Trimming removed 7 bases at V and 2 bases at J, with 21 bases between. The length of the CDR3 is 17 residues. Per the germline V gene, CDR1 is MDHEN and CDR2 is SYDVKM. The CDR3 nucleotides read TGTGCCAGCAAAGAGGGGCCGGGCAGGTTCCCTGGAAACACCATATATTTT. This sequence encodes CASKEGPGRFPGNTIYF.

The CDR3 DNA reads TGTGCCAGCAGCCCCACAAGGGGAGGTGAGCAGTTCTTC. Translating gives CASSPTRGGEQFF. V usage is TRBV14 and J usage is TRBJ2-1, with D perhaps TRBD2 (6 bases). The length of the CDR3 is 13 residues. In germline, CDR1 is SGHDN, CDR2 FVKESK. V was shortened by 4 bases and J by 9 bases, with 13 bases between the two germline ends.

The chain is built from TRBV9 and TRBJ2-7; D remains unclear. This CDR3 contains 14 residues. V dropped 4 bases and J dropped 2 bases, with 13 bases sitting between them. The germline V gene encodes CDR1 SGDLS and CDR2 YYNGEE. This chain's CDR3 is CASSSLYRTYEQYF. DNA of the CDR3: TGTGCCAGCAGCTCCCTCTACAGAACCTACGAGCAGTACTTC.

This chain uses TRBV15 with TRBJ2-3; TRBD2 matches 7 bases. CDR3 size: 16 residues. Germline CDR1 and CDR2: LNHNV and YYDKDF (reference sequence). Trimming cost V 0 bases and J 5 bases; bases outside gene matches: 8. The CDR3 sequence: CATSRDGSGNLDTQYF. CDR3 nucleotides: TGTGCCACCAGCAGAGATGGAAGCGGGAATTTAGATACGCAGTATTTT. The full variable domain, with the rest looked up from reference TRBV15 and TRBJ2-3, is DAMVIQNPRYQVTQFGKPVTLSCSQTLNHNVMYWYQQKSSQAPKLLFHYYDKDFNNEADTPDNFQSRRPNTSFCFLDIRSPGLGDTAMYLCATSRDGSGNLDTQYFGPGTRLTVL.